This is a list of T cell receptor beta chains from one sample in a study of T cell changes during pregnancy in multiple sclerosis. Sequenced by immunoSEQ multiplex PCR; TCRdb stores in-frame clones only, minus some. This sample has 90,000 to 100,000 clones, with roughly 93% found just once. The material was peripheral blood, obtained in the third trimester of pregnancy. These receptors originate from a female donor with multiple sclerosis, enrolled in a pregnancy study. Each CDR3 is given with its conserved first and last residue. A D gene is named only where the DNA matches it firmly.

d_call j_call v_call cdr3_aa
TRBD1 TRBJ2-7 TRBV5-1 CASSLAGQGGEQYF
NA TRBJ2-2 TRBV19 CASSMSLAFDGELFF
TRBD1 TRBJ2-7 TRBV28 CASSPLGQGAYEQYF
NA TRBJ2-1 TRBV5-1 CASSLRDSDNEQFF
NA TRBJ2-3 TRBV5-6 CASSFTLGHRNTDTQYF
NA TRBJ2-1 TRBV27 CATAIDFPAGNEQFF
NA TRBJ2-1 TRBV4-1 CASGPGNEQFF
NA TRBJ2-5 TRBV21-1 CASSRSNPSGRETQYF
TRBD2 TRBJ2-1 TRBV5-1 CASSSALGLAGKNNEQFF
NA TRBJ2-7 TRBV6-6 CASSYRMLEGGYEQYF
NA TRBJ1-1 TRBV4-2 CASSQQAQGRSTEAFF
TRBD2 TRBJ2-1 TRBV19 CASSMREGSYNEQFF
TRBD2 TRBJ2-4 TRBV27 CASSSWTSPSAKNIQYF
TRBD1 TRBJ2-2 TRBV4-3 CASSRGQGAGTGELFF
NA TRBJ2-7 TRBV6-5 CASKVEGRRREQYF
TRBD2 TRBJ2-2 TRBV29-1 CSGRLATGELFF
NA TRBJ2-2 TRBV5-6 CASLWGADTGELFF
TRBD1 TRBJ2-1 TRBV28 CASSQGQGTYNEQFF
NA TRBJ2-3 TRBV19 CASSIGTPDTQYF
NA TRBJ1-1 TRBV19 CASRTGFDPDTEAFF
TRBD2 TRBJ2-7 TRBV7-2 CASSLLAGGSYEQYF
NA TRBJ1-2 TRBV9 CASSVDSGNYGYTF
NA TRBJ2-1 TRBV6-1 CASSFRGNNEQFF
TRBD1 TRBJ1-3 TRBV28 CASRSQGPGNTIYF
TRBD2 TRBJ2-4 TRBV30 CAWSTGTSISKNIQYF
TRBD2 TRBJ2-3 TRBV9 CASSVEPSGRADTQYF
TRBD2 TRBJ2-2 TRBV5-4 CASSSDRAGTRTTGELFF